These T cell receptor beta chains were read from a single sample in a study of OX40 agonist ivuxolimab in advanced cancers. Generated by immunoSEQ multiplex PCR, the TCRdb table keeps only in-frame clones and is missing some. The data hold around 49,000 clones, with roughly 84% observed a single time. Sequencing was performed on CD4+ or CD8+ T cells sorted from blood, taken in a trial of the OX40 agonist ivuxolimab. The source of these receptors is an adult with an advanced solid tumor such as melanoma, head and neck, liver or kidney cancer. The CDR3 runs from the conserved cysteine through the conserved F or W. D genes are given only for firm matches. Size is omitted from some rows. Given values are once, few, many or a class for expanded clones.

V gene: TRBV6-1; clone size: .; D gene: TRBD1; J gene: TRBJ1-2; CDR3 DNA: TGTGCCAGCCGGACAGGGCAAGGCCCCAACTATGGCTACACCTTC; CDR3 protein: CASRTGQGPNYGYTF
V gene: TRBV6-1; clone size: .; D gene: .; J gene: TRBJ2-2; CDR3 DNA: TGTGCCAGCAGTGATAGCCCCCCGAACACCGGGGAGCTGTTTTTT; CDR3 protein: CASSDSPPNTGELFF
V gene: TRBV6-4; clone size: .; D gene: .; J gene: TRBJ2-1; CDR3 DNA: TGTGCCAGCAGGACCGAAAGACTAGTCAATGAGCAGTTCTTC; CDR3 protein: CASRTERLVNEQFF
V gene: TRBV5-1; clone size: .; D gene: .; J gene: TRBJ2-1; CDR3 DNA: TGCGCCAGCAGCTTGGAGGGTGAGCAGTTCTTC; CDR3 protein: CASSLEGEQFF
V gene: TRBV4-1; clone size: .; D gene: .; J gene: TRBJ2-7; CDR3 DNA: TGCGCCAGCAGCCAAGATAGCCGGACCCTCTCCTACGAGCAGTACTTC; CDR3 protein: CASSQDSRTLSYEQYF
V gene: TRBV5-3; clone size: .; D gene: TRBD2; J gene: TRBJ2-1; CDR3 DNA: TGTGCCAGAACTCCAGTGAGGGTAGCGGGGAACAATGAGCAGTTCTTC; CDR3 protein: CARTPVRVAGNNEQFF
V gene: TRBV4-2; clone size: .; D gene: .; J gene: TRBJ1-3; CDR3 DNA: TGTGCCAGCAGCCAAGAGGAGGGAAAGGAGGACACCATATATTTT; CDR3 protein: CASSQEEGKEDTIYF
V gene: TRBV5-6; clone size: once; D gene: .; J gene: TRBJ2-1; CDR3 DNA: TGTGCCAGCAGCTTGGTGAGCTCCTACAATGAGCAGTTCTTC; CDR3 protein: CASSLVSSYNEQFF
V gene: TRBV19; clone size: .; D gene: TRBD2; J gene: TRBJ2-1; CDR3 DNA: TGTGCCAGTAGTTATTCGGCGGGAGTCTACAATGAGCAGTTCTTC; CDR3 protein: CASSYSAGVYNEQFF
V gene: TRBV29-1; clone size: .; D gene: TRBD2; J gene: TRBJ2-7; CDR3 DNA: TGCAGCGTTAAAGGGACTAGCGGAGAGCCCTACGAGCAGTACTTC; CDR3 protein: CSVKGTSGEPYEQYF
V gene: TRBV11-3; clone size: .; D gene: TRBD1; J gene: TRBJ2-7; CDR3 DNA: TGTGCCAGCGAAGGGTGGACCGGGACAGGGGCCTACGAGCAGTACTTC; CDR3 protein: CASEGWTGTGAYEQYF
V gene: TRBV2; clone size: .; D gene: .; J gene: TRBJ2-1; CDR3 DNA: TGTGCCGCACTAGGGGACAATGAGCAGTTCTTC; CDR3 protein: CAALGDNEQFF
V gene: TRBV11-2; clone size: .; D gene: TRBD1; J gene: TRBJ2-5; CDR3 DNA: TGTGCCAGCAGCAGGACAGGGGGACAAGAGACCCAGTACTTC; CDR3 protein: CASSRTGGQETQYF
V gene: TRBV2; clone size: .; D gene: .; J gene: TRBJ2-4; CDR3 DNA: TGTGCCAGCAGTGAAGTGGGGGCGGTAGCCAAAAACATTCAGTACTTC; CDR3 protein: CASSEVGAVAKNIQYF
V gene: TRBV25-1; clone size: .; D gene: TRBD2; J gene: TRBJ2-1; CDR3 DNA: TGTGCGACCGCTAGCGGGGGGTACAATGAGCAGTTCTTC; CDR3 protein: CATASGGYNEQFF
V gene: TRBV5-4; clone size: .; D gene: .; J gene: TRBJ2-7; CDR3 DNA: TGTGCCAGCAGCTTGGGCTACGAGCAGTACTTC; CDR3 protein: CASSLGYEQYF
V gene: TRBV11-2; clone size: .; D gene: TRBD2; J gene: TRBJ2-1; CDR3 DNA: TGTGCCAGCAGCTTTACCGGGCCGGGGGGTTCTAACAATGAGCAGTTCTTC; CDR3 protein: CASSFTGPGGSNNEQFF
V gene: TRBV28; clone size: .; D gene: .; J gene: TRBJ1-2; CDR3 DNA: TGTGCCAGCAGTTTCGGTCAGGGTCCCTATGGCTACACCTTC; CDR3 protein: CASSFGQGPYGYTF
V gene: TRBV7-8; clone size: .; D gene: TRBD2; J gene: TRBJ2-1; CDR3 DNA: TGTGCCAGCAGCTCCCTGACTAGCGGCCTTTTGAATGAGCAGTTCTTC; CDR3 protein: CASSSLTSGLLNEQFF
V gene: TRBV5-1; clone size: .; D gene: TRBD1; J gene: TRBJ1-4; CDR3 DNA: TGCGCCAGCAGCTTGTGGACAGGGAATGAAAAACTGTTTTTT; CDR3 protein: CASSLWTGNEKLFF
V gene: TRBV28; clone size: .; D gene: .; J gene: TRBJ1-1; CDR3 DNA: TGTGCCAGCAGTTTGGGGTTAATCATGAACACTGAAGCTTTCTTT; CDR3 protein: CASSLGLIMNTEAFF